The 29 T cell receptor beta chains given below trace back to one sample, sequenced in a study of T cells after yellow fever vaccination. TCRdb independently ran MiXCR on the 5' RACE reads; one entry per CDR3 protein. The sample shows a few hundred thousand distinct CDR3 sequences, 3.6% of them seen only once. This specimen consisted of PBMCs, obtained on the day of the yellow fever booster vaccination. The receptors come from a man younger than 35 who received the YFV17D yellow fever vaccine.

This clonotype was recorded many times. J is TRBJ2-1 and V is TRBV20-1, with TRBD1 matching over 9 bases. The length of the CDR3 is 17 residues. Trimming removed 5 bases from V and 5 bases from J; junction bases left unmatched: 16. Germline V gene data show CDR1 as DFQATT and CDR2 as SNEGSKA (reference sequence). The CDR3 nucleotides are TGCAGTGCTCAAACAGGGGGCTCAGGCGGGGCCGACAATGAGCAGTTCTTC. It codes for CSAQTGGSGGADNEQFF.

This clonotype was seen repeatedly, ten times or more. This chain joins TRBV10-3 and TRBJ2-1; 9 bases align to TRBD1. Germline V lookup: CDR1 ENHRY, CDR2 SYGVKD. Trimming cost V 3 bases and J 6 bases; bases outside gene matches: 9. The CDR3 has 16 residues. This CDR3 reads CAISDPGTGWANEQFF. CDR3 DNA sequence: TGTGCCATCAGTGACCCCGGGACAGGGTGGGCCAATGAGCAGTTCTTC.

This clonotype occurred many times. This chain connects TRBV12-3 or TRBV12-4 to TRBJ2-2; 8 nucleotides line up with TRBD1. The CDR3 is 16 amino acids. After removal of 6 bases from V and 3 bases from J, the junction contained 9 bases not matched to a gene. CDR3 sequence: CASSPGQGADTGELFF. Here the CDR3 DNA reads TGTGCCAGCAGCCCCGGGCAGGGGGCGGACACCGGGGAGCTGTTTTTT.

The chain recombines TRBV20-1 with TRBJ2-7; 9 bases align to TRBD1. The J segment lost 3 bases and the V segment lost 4 bases, leaving 7 bases of the junction unmatched. CDR3 length: 14 residues. In germline, CDR1 is DFQATT, CDR2 SNEGSKA (reference sequence). The DNA for the CDR3 is TGCAGTGCTATGACAGGGGGAAAGATCTACGAGCAGTACTTC. Its protein is CSAMTGGKIYEQYF.

This clonotype was detected many times. The J gene is TRBJ2-4, the V gene TRBV20-1; perhaps TRBD2 as D (5 bases). Trimming took off 6 bases at V and 0 bases at J, with 9 bases between the two ends. CDR3 length equals 13 residues. The germline V gene has CDR1 DFQATT and CDR2 SNEGSKA (reference sequence). CDR3 sequence: CSASGLAKNIQYF. CDR3 sequence (DNA): TGCAGTGCCTCGGGGTTAGCCAAAAACATTCAGTACTTC.

This clonotype was observed at least ten times. The gene calls are TRBV27 and TRBJ2-1; TRBD1 agrees at 7 bases. V trimming: 5 bases; J trimming: 1 base; junction bases outside the gene matches: 5. The germline V gene encodes CDR1 MNHEY and CDR2 SMNVEV (reference sequence). This CDR3 is 15 amino acids long. CDR3 residues: CASSTPTGSYNEQFF. In DNA form, the CDR3 reads TGTGCCAGCAGTACACCGACAGGGTCCTACAATGAGCAGTTCTTC.

The sample holds a few counts of this clonotype. V and J are TRBV6-5 and TRBJ2-2; D is uncertain. The germline V gene encodes CDR1 MNHEY and CDR2 SVGAGI. The CDR3 spans 15 residues. Trimming removed 11 bases at V and 1 base at J, with 17 bases between. The CDR3 DNA reads as TGTGCCGCCGCTCCGAGAGCAGGGAACACCGGGGAGCTGTTTTTT. It codes for CAAAPRAGNTGELFF.

V gene TRBV12-3 or TRBV12-4 combines with J gene TRBJ2-3; D is unclear. The length of the CDR3 is 16 residues. The germline V and J ends were trimmed by 2 bases and 0 bases, with 12 bases remaining between them. Here the CDR3 DNA reads TGTGCCAGCAGTTTACGGCAGCTCGGGAGCACAGATACGCAGTATTTT. Encoded protein: CASSLRQLGSTDTQYF.

V is TRBV4-3 and J is TRBJ2-3, with a weak D call TRBD1 (7 bases). The ends were cut back, 1 base at V and 5 bases at J, with 19 bases in the middle. Per the germline V gene, CDR1 is LGHNA and CDR2 is YSLEER. This CDR3 is 17 amino acids long. The CDR3 DNA is TGCGCCAGCAGCCAAGCACCTCCGGAGGGGGCGCAAGATACGCAGTATTTT. Translated, it gives CASSQAPPEGAQDTQYF.

V usage is TRBV9 and J usage is TRBJ2-5; D is unclear. Germline assignment: CDR1 SGDLS and CDR2 YYNGEE. V dropped 4 bases and J dropped 1 base, with 11 bases sitting between them. This CDR3 has 14 amino acids. The CDR3 DNA reads TGTGCCAGCAGCCCCCCGGACCCCCAAGAGACCCAGTACTTC. This sequence encodes CASSPPDPQETQYF.

This clonotype was observed a few times. V is TRBV12-3 or TRBV12-4 and J is TRBJ1-5, with D uncertain. This CDR3 has 12 residues. V dropped 5 bases and J dropped 2 bases, with 4 bases sitting between them. The CDR3 is CASSAGNQPQHF. The CDR3 nucleotides are TGTGCCAGCAGTGCCGGCAATCAGCCCCAGCATTTT.

This clonotype has a count of ten or more. The CDR3 DNA reads as TGTGCCTGGAGTGCCGCGGCCTGGCAGTTCTTC. Translating it yields CAWSAAAWQFF. The chain carries TRBV30 and TRBJ2-1; no clear D. The ends were cut back, 1 base at V and 12 bases at J, with 10 bases in the middle. Looked up from germline, CDR1 is GTSNPN and CDR2 is SVGIG (reference sequence). CDR3 length: 11 amino acids.

This clonotype was counted only a few times. The CDR3 is CASSLAFGRDGYTF. In DNA form, the CDR3 reads TGCGCCAGCAGCTTGGCTTTTGGCAGGGATGGCTACACCTTC. V gene TRBV5-1 combines with J gene TRBJ1-2; tentative D call: TRBD1 (5 bases). Germline CDR1 SGHRS, CDR2 YFSETQ. CDR3 length: 14 amino acids. Trimming left V 0 bases short and J 6 bases short, with 12 bases between.

This chain joins TRBV19 and TRBJ1-5, with TRBD1 matching 9 bases. Germline V lookup: CDR1 LNHDA, CDR2 SQIVND (reference sequence). This CDR3 is 14 amino acids long. CDR3 residues: CLTGGSYSNQPQHF. The CDR3 bases are TGTTTGACAGGGGGATCGTATAGCAATCAGCCCCAGCATTTT. The full variable domain, in which reference TRBV19 and TRBJ1-5 provide the parts outside the CDR3, is DGGITQSPKYLFRKEGQNVTLSCEQNLNHDAMYWYRQDPGQGLRLIYYSQIVNDFQKGDIAEGYSVSREKKESFPLTVTSAQKNPTAFYLCLTGGSYSNQPQHFGDGTRLSIL.

The J gene is TRBJ2-3, the V gene TRBV27; D is uncertain. Germline CDR1 reads MNHEY; CDR2 reads SMNVEV (reference sequence). The CDR3 length is 11 residues. Trimming shortened V by 6 bases and J by 4 bases, and 5 bases separated the two germline ends. The CDR3 is CASRFSDTQYF. In nucleotides, the CDR3 is TGTGCCAGCAGATTCTCAGATACGCAGTATTTT.

This clonotype was found many times. The J gene is TRBJ1-6, the V gene TRBV7-2; D not certain. Germline V lookup: CDR1 SGHTA, CDR2 FQGNSA. The CDR3 covers 13 residues. The germline V and J ends were trimmed by 0 bases and 8 bases, with 5 bases remaining between them. The chain's CDR3 is CASSLAVDSPLHF. The CDR3 coding sequence is TGTGCCAGCAGCTTAGCGGTAGATTCACCCCTCCACTTT.

The rearrangement joins TRBV4-1 to TRBJ2-2; weak D call: TRBD2 (6 bases). Germline-derived CDR1 and CDR2 are MGHRA and YSYEKL. The CDR3 has 17 amino acids. V lost 4 bases to trimming and J lost 0 bases, with 15 bases between them. The DNA for the CDR3 is TGCGCCAGCAGCCTAGCGGCTGGCCACCCGAACACCGGGGAGCTGTTTTTT. Its translation is CASSLAAGHPNTGELFF.

At least ten counts were recorded for this clonotype. The chain links TRBV18 to TRBJ2-1; TRBD2 matches at 12 bases. The CDR3 is made up of 16 amino acids. V was pared by 3 bases and J by 7 bases, with 7 bases of the junction left unmatched. Germline V gene data show CDR1 as KGHSH and CDR2 as LQKENI. The CDR3 DNA is TGTGCCAGCTCACCTAACCTAGCGGGGGGGCGGAATGAGCAGTTCTTC. Translation gives CASSPNLAGGRNEQFF.

This clonotype turned up a few times. The chain carries TRBV7-6 and TRBJ2-1; a weak D match, TRBD1 (8 bases). The V end was cut by 5 bases, the J end by 10 bases, with 18 bases between. The CDR3 spans 14 residues. CDR1 is SGHVS, CDR2 FNYEAQ, per germline. The CDR3 DNA sequence: TGTGCCAGCAGCCCCTGGACAGGGAGGGGGGAGCAGTTCTTC. Amino acid sequence: CASSPWTGRGEQFF.

The chain uses TRBV11-2 and TRBJ2-5, with 8 nucleotides matching TRBD2. The CDR3 consists of 13 residues. CDR1 and CDR2 from the germline V gene are SGHAT and FQNNGV. V lost 9 bases, J lost 1 base, and 4 bases stayed unmatched. CDR3 protein: CASGRGAQETQYF. CDR3 nucleotides: TGTGCCAGTGGGCGGGGGGCCCAAGAGACCCAGTACTTC.

This clonotype was seen at least ten times. V and J are TRBV5-1 and TRBJ2-3; D may be TRBD2 (7 bases). The CDR3 runs to 16 residues. With 4 bases removed from V and 0 bases from J, the gap between germline ends came to 15 bases. CDR1 is SGHRS, CDR2 YFSETQ, per germline. Here the CDR3 reads CASSPGGGRSTDTQYF. The CDR3 nucleotides read TGCGCCAGCAGCCCGGGCGGGGGCCGTAGCACAGATACGCAGTATTTT. Filled out from reference TRBV5-1 and TRBJ2-3, the complete variable domain reads KAGVTQTPRYLIKTRGQQVTLSCSPISGHRSVSWYQQTPGQGLQFLFEYFSETQRNKGNFPGRFSGRQFSNSRSEMNVSTLELGDSALYLCASSPGGGRSTDTQYFGPGTRLTVL.

This clonotype was counted at least ten times. V and J are TRBV14 and TRBJ2-2; D uncertain. Per the germline V gene, CDR1 is SGHDN and CDR2 is FVKESK. The length of the CDR3 is 15 residues. Deletions cut 0 bases from V and 5 bases from J, with 10 bases between. In DNA form, the CDR3 reads TGTGCCAGCAGCCAAGAGTCGGCAGTTACCGGGGAGCTGTTTTTT. Translated: CASSQESAVTGELFF.

The V gene is TRBV4-3, the J gene TRBJ1-2; D is uncertain. The CDR3 consists of 16 residues. With 2 bases removed from V and 3 bases from J, the gap between germline ends came to 16 bases. Germline-derived CDR1 and CDR2 are LGHNA and YSLEER. The CDR3 is CASSQSLRASDYGYTF. Written as DNA, the CDR3 is TGCGCCAGCAGCCAATCGCTACGGGCGAGTGACTATGGCTACACCTTC.

This clonotype was found a few times. The CDR3 spells CASSLNLGHNEQFF. CDR3 in DNA: TGTGCCAGCAGCTTAAATCTGGGGCACAATGAGCAGTTCTTC. V gene TRBV7-2 combines with J gene TRBJ2-1, with D perhaps matching TRBD1 (5 bases). Looked up from germline, CDR1 is SGHTA and CDR2 is FQGNSA. V lost 2 bases and J 5 bases, leaving 10 bases between the germline ends. The CDR3 has 14 residues.

The chain uses TRBV6-5 and TRBJ1-4; D perhaps matches TRBD1 (5 bases). V was cut by 2 bases and J by 5 bases, with 12 bases left in between. Germline assignment: CDR1 MNHEY and CDR2 SVGAGI. This CDR3 is built from 15 residues. The chain's CDR3 is CASSYAGGQNEKLFF. CDR3 bases: TGTGCCAGCAGTTACGCCGGGGGTCAAAATGAAAAACTGTTTTTT.

At least ten counts were recorded for this clonotype. This rearrangement joins TRBV7-9 to TRBJ1-1, with unresolved D. The germline V gene encodes CDR1 SEHNR and CDR2 FQNEAQ (reference sequence). Deletions cut 1 base from V and 2 bases from J, with 11 bases between. The CDR3 runs to 15 residues. CDR3 sequence reads: CASSLDPGGNTEAFF. The CDR3 DNA is TGTGCCAGCAGCTTAGACCCAGGAGGCAACACTGAAGCTTTCTTT.

This clonotype was seen repeatedly, ten times or more. V and J are TRBV6-2 or TRBV6-3 and TRBJ2-4, with D possibly called TRBD1 or TRBD2 (5 bases each). The CDR3 has 15 amino acids. The V end lost 2 bases, the J end lost 6 bases, and 14 bases lay between the germline ends. The V gene's germline CDR1 is MNHEY and CDR2 SVGEGT. The CDR3 region is CASSYLGERGNIQYF. The CDR3 DNA reads as TGTGCCAGCAGTTACCTGGGGGAACGGGGAAACATTCAGTACTTC.

The chain carries TRBV12-3 or TRBV12-4 and TRBJ1-2; 9 positions agree with TRBD1. This CDR3 comprises 15 residues. V was clipped by 7 bases and J by 8 bases; unmatched bases: 14. The CDR3 DNA reads TGTGCCAGCACCCAGGACAGGGGACGTATGGGGGGCTACACCTTC. Residues: CASTQDRGRMGGYTF.

This clonotype was recorded at least ten times. The rearrangement uses TRBV6-5 and TRBJ1-1; a possible D gene is TRBD1 (5 bases). V was clipped by 7 bases and J by 3 bases, with 21 bases between them. There are 16 residues in the CDR3. CDR1 is MNHEY and CDR2 is SVGAGI in the germline V gene. For the CDR3, the DNA is TGTGCCAGCACCCTAAGGGGCCCCGGTGGGCACACTGAAGCTTTCTTT. Its translation: CASTLRGPGGHTEAFF.